What follows is one T cell receptor beta chain and its context. As originally analysed: Researchers report that nucleated cell counts were estimated from reference gene primer amplification. This table comes from immunoSEQ multiplex PCR, and its TCRdb copy is limited to in-frame clones, with some not included. That table furnishes V, J and clone size, whereas the DNA furnished D and trimming. The data contain under 300,000 clones, around 83% of them singletons. The CDR3 is made up of 17 amino acids. Per germline, CDR1 SGHTA and CDR2 FQGNSA. Trimming at V came to 3 bases and at J to 0 bases, leaving 5 bases not matched to a gene. These data are taken from a study of blood T cell repertoires in COVID-19. Study as a whole: The samples span acute and convalescent COVID-19 from the United States, Italy and Spain. PBMCs, B-cell-depleted T cells, or T cells were the source of the cDNA or gDNA that made up the material.

The chain combines TRBV7-2 with TRBJ2-3, with TRBD2 identical over 11 bases. Sequences were obtained from peripheral blood. This receptor was obtained from a man between 18 and 35 years old with active or convalescent COVID-19. For the CDR3, the DNA is TGTGCCAGCAGCTTCCAGACTAGCGGGACTAGCACAGATACGCAGTATTTT. This encodes CASSFQTSGTSTDTQYF.